This is a list of T cell receptor beta chains from one sample in a study of blood T cell repertoires in COVID-19. Profiled with immunoSEQ multiplex PCR; TCRdb holds only in-frame clones, not every one. The table shows approximately 280,000 clones, with under 90% occurring only once. Input material: PBMCs or T cells enriched from blood (not recorded which). These TCRs come from a woman aged 60-70 years who had recovered from COVID-19. Both conserved end residues are part of each CDR3. A D gene is named only where the DNA matches it firmly. Clone size is stated in some rows and not others, as once, few, many or a class when expanded.

>TRBJ2-1|NA|TRBD1|TRBV29-1
CSAPRGPSNEQFF
TGCAGCGCTCCCAGGGGGCCATCCAATGAGCAGTTCTTC
>TRBJ1-2|NA|NA|TRBV28
CASSSTVGGYTF
TGTGCCAGCAGTTCGACAGTTGGTGGCTACACCTTC
>TRBJ2-2|NA|NA|TRBV24-1
CATRSSGTGELFF
TGTGCCACCAGGAGTTCGGGCACCGGGGAGCTGTTTTTT
>TRBJ2-3|NA|NA|TRBV30
CAWSPGGTVDTQYF
TGTGCCTGGAGTCCCGGGGGAACGGTAGATACGCAGTATTTT
>TRBJ2-1|NA|TRBD2|TRBV11-2
CASSWKTSGIYNEQFF
TGTGCCAGCAGCTGGAAAACTAGCGGAATTTACAATGAGCAGTTCTTC
>TRBJ2-7|NA|TRBD2|TRBV27
CASSFGGGSSYEQYF
TGTGCCAGCAGTTTTGGGGGGGGGAGCTCCTACGAGCAGTACTTC
>TRBJ1-2|NA|TRBD1|TRBV29-1
CSVIQGNYGYTF
TGCAGCGTGATACAGGGGAACTATGGCTACACCTTC
>TRBJ2-5|few|TRBD2|TRBV18
CASSAGGLETQYF
TGTGCCAGCTCGGCGGGGGGTTTGGAGACCCAGTACTTC
>TRBJ2-3|NA|TRBD1|TRBV28
CASSVTGDPPDTQYF
TGTGCCAGCAGCGTGACAGGGGATCCTCCTGATACGCAGTATTTT
>TRBJ1-2|few|NA|TRBV7-2
CASSLGGTYGYTF
TGTGCCAGCAGCTTAGGGGGCACCTATGGCTACACCTTC
>TRBJ1-1|NA|NA|TRBV5-1
CASSLQNTEAFF
TGCGCCAGCAGCTTACAGAACACTGAAGCTTTCTTT
>TRBJ1-4|NA|NA|TRBV19
CASSIDMSATNEKLFF
TGTGCCAGTAGTATCGACATGTCTGCAACTAATGAAAAACTGTTTTTT
>TRBJ2-7|NA|TRBD2|TRBV5-1
CASSLSQMGGSSYEQYF
TGCGCCAGCAGCTTGTCCCAAATGGGGGGGAGCTCCTACGAGCAGTACTTC
>TRBJ2-1|NA|NA|TRBV24-1
CATSGNEDEQFF
TGTGCCACCAGCGGGAACGAGGATGAGCAGTTCTTC
>TRBJ2-1|NA|NA|TRBV10-2
CASSDGGGASSYNEQFF
TGCGCCAGCAGTGATGGGGGGGGCGCGAGCTCCTACAATGAGCAGTTCTTC
>TRBJ1-2|few|TRBD1|TRBV7-6
CASSLGDSHNYGYTF
TGTGCCAGCAGCTTAGGGGACAGTCATAACTATGGCTACACCTTC
>TRBJ1-2|once|TRBD1|TRBV11-2
CASSLTGTGAGNYGYTF
TGTGCCAGCAGCTTAACCGGGACAGGGGCCGGGAACTATGGCTACACCTTC
>TRBJ1-2|NA|NA|TRBV15
CATSRDTVGYTF
TGTGCCACCAGCAGAGATACTGTGGGCTACACCTTC
>TRBJ2-1|NA|TRBD1|TRBV9
CASSTTQGARYNEQFF
TGTGCCAGCAGCACAACTCAGGGGGCGCGTTACAATGAGCAGTTCTTC
>TRBJ2-7|NA|TRBD2|TRBV5-1
CASSPFSGGALFEQYF
TGCGCCAGCAGCCCATTTAGCGGGGGGGCTTTGTTCGAGCAGTACTTC
>TRBJ1-1|NA|TRBD1|TRBV9
CASSVEGTAKNTEAFF
TGTGCCAGCAGCGTAGAGGGGACAGCTAAGAACACTGAAGCTTTCTTT
>TRBJ2-1|NA|TRBD2|TRBV5-1
CASSLLAGLDEQFF
TGCGCCAGCAGCCTACTAGCGGGTTTAGATGAGCAGTTCTTC
>TRBJ1-2|NA|NA|TRBV5-6
CASSSTGWRYNYGYTF
TGTGCCAGCAGCTCGACAGGCTGGAGGTATAACTATGGCTACACCTTC
>TRBJ2-7|NA|TRBD2|TRBV28
CASSLSGSGYEQYF
TGTGCCAGCAGTTTGAGCGGGAGTGGCTACGAGCAGTACTTC
>TRBJ2-1|NA|NA|TRBV11-2
CASSLAAVAAGEQFF
TGTGCCAGCAGCTTAGCGGCGGTGGCAGCCGGTGAGCAGTTCTTC
>TRBJ2-1|NA|NA|TRBV29-1
CSVATEYNEQFF
TGCAGCGTCGCGACGGAGTACAATGAGCAGTTCTTC
>TRBJ1-5|NA|NA|TRBV4-1
CASSTYSTRQPQHF
TGCGCCAGCAGCACCTACAGTACGCGTCAGCCCCAGCATTTT
>TRBJ1-1|NA|NA|TRBV28
CASSSTGNTEAFF
TGTGCCAGCAGCTCCACGGGGAACACTGAAGCTTTCTTT
>TRBJ2-5|NA|NA|TRBV7-9
CASSFSETRETQYF
TGTGCCAGCAGCTTTTCGGAGACTCGGGAGACCCAGTACTTC
>TRBJ1-1|NA|TRBD1|TRBV7-2
CASSPYRGSTEAFF
TGTGCCAGCAGCCCTTACAGGGGGAGCACTGAAGCTTTCTTT
>TRBJ1-1|NA|TRBD1|TRBV19
CASTIGITGDGTEAFF
TGTGCCAGTACCATCGGAATCACAGGGGATGGAACTGAAGCTTTCTTT
>TRBJ1-1|once|NA|TRBV2
CAAKRERGTEAFF
TGTGCTGCGAAAAGAGAGCGAGGGACTGAAGCTTTCTTT
>TRBJ1-5|NA|TRBD1|TRBV19
CASSTTGGHQPQHF
TGTGCCAGTAGTACGACAGGGGGACATCAGCCCCAGCATTTT
>TRBJ1-1|NA|TRBD1|TRBV7-8
CASSERQGNSVAEAFF
TGTGCCAGCAGCGAACGACAGGGGAATTCTGTGGCTGAAGCTTTCTTT
>TRBJ2-1|few|TRBD2|TRBV28
CASSQAGEAYNEQFF
TGTGCCAGCAGTCAAGCGGGAGAGGCGTACAATGAGCAGTTCTTC
>TRBJ1-4|NA|NA|TRBV28
CASSPRPQGKLFF
TGTGCCAGCAGTCCCCGGCCACAGGGAAAACTGTTTTTT
>TRBJ2-7|NA|NA|TRBV5-1
CASNHKMHF
TGCGCCAGCAACCACAAAATGCACTTC
>TRBJ2-2|once|TRBD2|TRBV2
CASSRTSAGTGELFF
TGTGCCAGCAGTCGGACTAGCGCGGGCACCGGGGAGCTGTTTTTT
>TRBJ1-6|NA|NA|TRBV27
CASRTPDNSPLHF
TGTGCCAGCAGGACACCTGATAATTCACCCCTCCACTTT
>TRBJ1-1|once|TRBD1|TRBV19
CASSIMGTVTEAFF
TGTGCCAGTAGTATAATGGGGACAGTCACTGAAGCTTTCTTT
>TRBJ1-4|NA|NA|TRBV5-1
CASSFLGGATNEKLFF
TGCGCCAGCAGCTTCCTTGGGGGGGCGACTAATGAAAAACTGTTTTTT
>TRBJ1-3|NA|NA|TRBV2
CASREQIGNTIYF
TGTGCCAGCAGAGAACAGATTGGAAACACCATATATTTT
>TRBJ2-5|once|NA|TRBV6-4
CASSDGHRVETQYF
TGTGCCAGCAGTGACGGACACAGGGTCGAGACCCAGTACTTC
>TRBJ1-6|NA|NA|TRBV30
CAWALGGASYNSPLHF
TGTGCCTGGGCACTAGGGGGGGCTTCCTATAATTCACCCCTCCACTTT
>TRBJ2-5|NA|NA|TRBV18
CASSPGQGLETQYF
TGTGCCAGCTCACCAGGGCAGGGCTTGGAGACCCAGTACTTC
>TRBJ1-4|NA|NA|TRBV19
CASSARGTNEKLFF
TGTGCCAGTAGTGCGCGGGGGACTAATGAAAAACTGTTTTTT
>TRBJ2-3|NA|NA|TRBV11-3
CASSFSAFGGGDTQYF
TGTGCCAGCAGCTTTTCGGCCTTCGGTGGAGGAGATACGCAGTATTTT
>TRBJ1-5|NA|NA|TRBV13
CASSDSRRLGPQHF
TGTGCCAGCAGCGACTCCCGAAGGTTAGGGCCCCAGCATTTT
>TRBJ2-2|NA|NA|TRBV7-8
CASRQRVSNTGELFF
TGTGCCAGCAGACAGCGGGTTTCGAACACCGGGGAGCTGTTTTTT
>TRBJ1-1|NA|NA|TRBV6-5
CASTKPGGNEAFF
TGTGCCAGCACAAAACCTGGGGGGAATGAAGCTTTCTTT